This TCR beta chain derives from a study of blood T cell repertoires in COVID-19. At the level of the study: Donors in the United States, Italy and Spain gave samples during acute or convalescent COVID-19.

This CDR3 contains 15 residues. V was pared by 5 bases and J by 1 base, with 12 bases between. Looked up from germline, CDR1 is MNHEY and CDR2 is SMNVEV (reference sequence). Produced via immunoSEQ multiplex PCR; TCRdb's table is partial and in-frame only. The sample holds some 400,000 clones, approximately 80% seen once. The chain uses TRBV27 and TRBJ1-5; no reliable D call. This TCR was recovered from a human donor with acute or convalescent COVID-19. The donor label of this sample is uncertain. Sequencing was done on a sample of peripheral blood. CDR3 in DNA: TGTGCCAGCAGTCACTGGGAGGGAAGCAATCAGCCCCAGCATTTT. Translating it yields CASSHWEGSNQPQHF.